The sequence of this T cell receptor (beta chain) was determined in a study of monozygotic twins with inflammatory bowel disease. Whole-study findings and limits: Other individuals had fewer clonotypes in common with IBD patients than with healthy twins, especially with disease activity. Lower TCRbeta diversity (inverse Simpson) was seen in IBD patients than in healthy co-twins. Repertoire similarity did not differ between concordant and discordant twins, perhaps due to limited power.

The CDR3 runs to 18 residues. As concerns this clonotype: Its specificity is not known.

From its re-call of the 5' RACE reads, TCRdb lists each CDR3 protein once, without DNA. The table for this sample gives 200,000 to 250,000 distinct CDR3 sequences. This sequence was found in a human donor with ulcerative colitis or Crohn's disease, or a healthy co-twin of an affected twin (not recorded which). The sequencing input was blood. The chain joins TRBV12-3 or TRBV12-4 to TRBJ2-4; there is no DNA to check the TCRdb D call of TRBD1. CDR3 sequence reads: CASSPFEVDSLAKNIQYF.